The T cell receptor beta chain under discussion was sequenced for a study of cytomegalovirus exposure and HLA in healthy donors. Broader study findings: Rarity held for most TCR sequences, but there were some public TCRs that occurred in many donors.

Remarks on this clone: Its target is not known.

Primers for the PCR totalled 60 Vbeta and 13 Jbeta. Per the authors' pipeline: Roughly 76 million unique TCR beta chains, about 11 million of them shared, were counted by a later analysis. TCRdb keeps only in-frame clones here, not all; method: immunoSEQ multiplex PCR. V and J calls plus clone size are reproduced from that table; the DNA served to infer D and trimming. The table has 90,000 to 150,000 clones, more than 75% seen once. Source material: PBMCs. This clonotype originated in a woman in her thirties or forties in good health and CMV-seropositive.

The CDR3 loop is CATSTGVYGYTF. The CDR3 coding sequence is TGTGCCACCTCTACAGGGGTCTATGGCTACACCTTC. The genes are TRBV19 and TRBJ1-2; 7 bases match TRBD1. The CDR3 is 12 amino acids. After removal of 10 bases from V and 4 bases from J, the junction contained 6 bases not matched to a gene. Germline CDR1 is LNHDA and CDR2 is SQIVND (reference sequence). The full variable domain, completed using reference TRBV19 and TRBJ1-2, is DGGITQSPKYLFRKEGQNVTLSCEQNLNHDAMYWYRQDPGQGLRLIYYSQIVNDFQKGDIAEGYSVSREKKESFPLTVTSAQKNPTAFYLCATSTGVYGYTFGSGTRLTVV.